This TCR beta chain was found in a study of early T cells in non-severe SARS-CoV-2 infection. MiXCR, applied by TCRdb to the 5' RACE reads, yields one record per CDR3 protein. Found here are 52,000 or so distinct CDR3 sequences, 5.5% to 8.5% of them singletons; the top ten hold 4.5% to 6%. The CDR3 covers 14 residues. Germline CDR1 and CDR2: MNHEY and SVGEGT. With 6 bases clipped from V and 4 bases from J, the junction kept 6 bases outside the gene matches. This clonotype was seen a handful of times. The sequencing used whole blood, collected at baseline. V and J are TRBV6-2 or TRBV6-3 and TRBJ1-5; 7 nucleotides align to TRBD1. The receptor's source is an adult who was a healthcare worker with PCR-confirmed SARS-CoV-2 infection or an uninfected control (not recorded which). This CDR3 is CASRERGRNQPQHF. The DNA of the CDR3 is TGTGCCAGCAGGGAGAGGGGGCGGAATCAGCCCCAGCATTTT.